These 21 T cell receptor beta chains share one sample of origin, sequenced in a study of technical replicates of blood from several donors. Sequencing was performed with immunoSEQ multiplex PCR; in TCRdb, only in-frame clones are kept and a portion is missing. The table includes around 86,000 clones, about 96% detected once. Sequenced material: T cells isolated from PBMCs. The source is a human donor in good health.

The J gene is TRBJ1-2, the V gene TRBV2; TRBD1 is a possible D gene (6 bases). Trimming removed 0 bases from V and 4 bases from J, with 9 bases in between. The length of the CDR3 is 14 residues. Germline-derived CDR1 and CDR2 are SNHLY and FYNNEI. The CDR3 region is CASSEAGGPYGYTF. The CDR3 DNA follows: TGTGCCAGCAGTGAAGCCGGGGGGCCCTATGGCTACACCTTC.

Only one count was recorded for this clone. The CDR3 sequence: CASSMTGAEAFF. Written as DNA, the CDR3 is TGTGCCAGCAGTATGACAGGGGCTGAAGCTTTCTTT. The gene calls are TRBV6-1 and TRBJ1-1; 8 bases match TRBD1. In germline, CDR1 is MNHNS, CDR2 SASEGT. The CDR3 runs 12 residues. J gave up 6 bases and V 5 bases, and 2 bases lay outside the gene matches.

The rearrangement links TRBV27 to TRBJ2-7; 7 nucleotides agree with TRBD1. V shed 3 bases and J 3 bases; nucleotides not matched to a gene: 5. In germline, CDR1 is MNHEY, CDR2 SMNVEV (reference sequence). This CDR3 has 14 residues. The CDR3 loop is CASSFGTVIYEQYF. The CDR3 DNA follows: TGTGCCAGCAGTTTCGGGACAGTGATCTACGAGCAGTACTTC.

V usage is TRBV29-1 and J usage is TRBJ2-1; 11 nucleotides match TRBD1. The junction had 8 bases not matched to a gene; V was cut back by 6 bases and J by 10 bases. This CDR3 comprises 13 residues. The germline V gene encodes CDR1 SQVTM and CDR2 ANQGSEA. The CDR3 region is CSVHGQGAWEQFF. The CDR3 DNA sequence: TGCAGCGTCCACGGACAGGGGGCTTGGGAGCAGTTCTTC.

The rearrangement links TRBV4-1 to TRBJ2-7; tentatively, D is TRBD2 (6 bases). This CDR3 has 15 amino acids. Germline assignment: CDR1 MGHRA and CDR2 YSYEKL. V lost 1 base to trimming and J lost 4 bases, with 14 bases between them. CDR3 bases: TGCGCCAGCAGCCAAGGAGGAGGGCGCGCTTACGAGCAGTACTTC. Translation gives CASSQGGGRAYEQYF.

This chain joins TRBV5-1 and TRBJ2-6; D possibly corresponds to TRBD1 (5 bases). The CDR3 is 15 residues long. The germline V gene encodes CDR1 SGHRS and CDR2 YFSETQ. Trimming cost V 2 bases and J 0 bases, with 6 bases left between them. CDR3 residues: CASSLGHSGANVLTF. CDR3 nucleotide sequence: TGCGCCAGCAGCTTAGGACACTCTGGGGCCAACGTCCTGACTTTC.

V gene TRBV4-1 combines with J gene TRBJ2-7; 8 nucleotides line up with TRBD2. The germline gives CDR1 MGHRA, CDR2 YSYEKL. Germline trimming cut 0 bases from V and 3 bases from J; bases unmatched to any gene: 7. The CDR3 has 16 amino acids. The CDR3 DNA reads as TGCGCCAGCAGCCAAGATCTAGCGGGTTCTTTCTACGAGCAGTACTTC. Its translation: CASSQDLAGSFYEQYF.

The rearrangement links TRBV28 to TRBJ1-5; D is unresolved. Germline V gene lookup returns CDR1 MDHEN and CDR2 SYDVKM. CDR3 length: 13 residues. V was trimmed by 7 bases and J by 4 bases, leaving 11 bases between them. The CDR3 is CASTQDGNQPQHF. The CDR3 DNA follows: TGTGCCAGCACCCAAGACGGGAATCAGCCCCAGCATTTT. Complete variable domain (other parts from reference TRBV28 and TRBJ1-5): DVKVTQSSRYLVKRTGEKVFLECVQDMDHENMFWYRQDPGLGLRLIYFSYDVKMKEKGDIPEGYSVSREKKERFSLILESASTNQTSMYLCASTQDGNQPQHFGDGTRLSIL.

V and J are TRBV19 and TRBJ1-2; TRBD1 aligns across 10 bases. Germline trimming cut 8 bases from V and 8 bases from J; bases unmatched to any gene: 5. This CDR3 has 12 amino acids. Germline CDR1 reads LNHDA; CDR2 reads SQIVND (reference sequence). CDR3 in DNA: TGTGCCAGTGCGGACAGGGGGGGAGGCTACACCTTC. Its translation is CASADRGGGYTF.

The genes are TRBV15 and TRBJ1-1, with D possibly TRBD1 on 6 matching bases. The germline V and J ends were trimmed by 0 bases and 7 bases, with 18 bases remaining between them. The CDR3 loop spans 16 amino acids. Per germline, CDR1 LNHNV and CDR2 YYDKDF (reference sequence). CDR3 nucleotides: TGTGCCACCAGCAGAGATCAGTGGTGGGGCAGGGGTGAAGCTTTCTTT. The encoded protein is CATSRDQWWGRGEAFF.

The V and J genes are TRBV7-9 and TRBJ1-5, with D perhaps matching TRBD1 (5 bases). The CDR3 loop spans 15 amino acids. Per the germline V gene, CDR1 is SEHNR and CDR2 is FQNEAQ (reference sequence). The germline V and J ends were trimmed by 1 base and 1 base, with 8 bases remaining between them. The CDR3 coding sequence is TGTGCCAGCAGCTTAGAGGGGAACAGCAATCAGCCCCAGCATTTT. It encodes CASSLEGNSNQPQHF. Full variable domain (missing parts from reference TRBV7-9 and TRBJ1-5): DTGVSQNPRHKITKRGQNVTFRCDPISEHNRLYWYRQTLGQGPEFLTYFQNEAQLEKSRLLSDRFSAERPKGSFSTLEIQRTEQGDSAMYLCASSLEGNSNQPQHFGDGTRLSIL.

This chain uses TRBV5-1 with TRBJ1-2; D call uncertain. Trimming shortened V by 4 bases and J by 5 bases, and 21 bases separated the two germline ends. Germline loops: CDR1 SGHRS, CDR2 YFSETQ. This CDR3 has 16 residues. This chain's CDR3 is CASSRTSVRGFYGYTF. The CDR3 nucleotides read TGCGCCAGCAGCCGTACGAGTGTTCGAGGCTTTTATGGCTACACCTTC.

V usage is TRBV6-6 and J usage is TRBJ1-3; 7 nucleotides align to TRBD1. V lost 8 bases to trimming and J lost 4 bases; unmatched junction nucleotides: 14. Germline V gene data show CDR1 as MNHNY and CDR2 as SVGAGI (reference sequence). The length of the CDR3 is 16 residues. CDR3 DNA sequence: TGTGCCAGCGGTCAGGGGGACCCGATTTACGGAAACACCATATATTTT. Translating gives CASGQGDPIYGNTIYF.

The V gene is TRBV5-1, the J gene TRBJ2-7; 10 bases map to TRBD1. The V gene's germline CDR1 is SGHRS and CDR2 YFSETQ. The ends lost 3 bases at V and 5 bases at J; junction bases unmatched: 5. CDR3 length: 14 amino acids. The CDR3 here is CASSSGTGDHEQYF. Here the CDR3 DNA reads TGCGCCAGCAGCTCCGGGACAGGGGACCACGAGCAGTACTTC.

The CDR3 is CASNFGGAVNTEAFF. CDR3 in DNA: TGCGCCAGCAACTTCGGGGGGGCGGTGAACACTGAAGCTTTCTTT. The V call is TRBV10-2, the J call TRBJ1-1, with a tentative D call TRBD1 (6 bases). The V gene's germline CDR1 is WSHSY and CDR2 SAAADI. The ends were cut back, 7 bases at V and 0 bases at J, with 15 bases in the middle. This CDR3 has 15 amino acids.

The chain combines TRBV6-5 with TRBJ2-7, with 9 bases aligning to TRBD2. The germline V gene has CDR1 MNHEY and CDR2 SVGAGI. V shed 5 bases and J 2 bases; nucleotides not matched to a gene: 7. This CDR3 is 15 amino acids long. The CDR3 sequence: CASSLSSGSAYEQYF. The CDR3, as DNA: TGTGCCAGCAGTCTCAGTAGCGGGAGTGCCTACGAGCAGTACTTC.

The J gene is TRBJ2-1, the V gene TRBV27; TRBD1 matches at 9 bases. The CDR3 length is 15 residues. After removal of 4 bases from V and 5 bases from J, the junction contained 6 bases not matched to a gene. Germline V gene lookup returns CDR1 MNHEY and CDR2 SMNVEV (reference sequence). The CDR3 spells CASSWDRTGDNEQFF. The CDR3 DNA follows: TGTGCCAGCAGTTGGGATAGGACAGGGGACAATGAGCAGTTCTTC.

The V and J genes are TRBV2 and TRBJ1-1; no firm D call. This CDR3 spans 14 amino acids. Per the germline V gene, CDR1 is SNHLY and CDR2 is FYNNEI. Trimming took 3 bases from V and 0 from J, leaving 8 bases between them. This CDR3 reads CASSDAVMNTEAFF. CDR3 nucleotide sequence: TGTGCCAGCAGTGATGCAGTCATGAACACTGAAGCTTTCTTT.

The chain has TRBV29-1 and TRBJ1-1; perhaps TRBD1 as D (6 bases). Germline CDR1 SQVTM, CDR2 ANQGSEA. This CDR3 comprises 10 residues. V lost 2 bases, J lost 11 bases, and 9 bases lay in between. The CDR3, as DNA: TGCAGCGTTGAATGGACAGAGGCTTTCTTT. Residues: CSVEWTEAFF.

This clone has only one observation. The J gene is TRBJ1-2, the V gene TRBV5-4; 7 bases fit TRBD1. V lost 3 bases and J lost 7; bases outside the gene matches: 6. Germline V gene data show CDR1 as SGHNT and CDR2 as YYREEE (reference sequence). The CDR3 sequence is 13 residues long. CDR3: CASSSDRVFGYTF. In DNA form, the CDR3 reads TGTGCCAGCAGCTCCGACAGGGTGTTTGGCTACACCTTC. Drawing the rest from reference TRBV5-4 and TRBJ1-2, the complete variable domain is ETGVTQSPTHLIKTRGQQVTLRCSSQSGHNTVSWYQQALGQGPQFIFQYYREEENGRGNFPPRFSGLQFPNYSSELNVNALELDDSALYLCASSSDRVFGYTFGSGTRLTVV.

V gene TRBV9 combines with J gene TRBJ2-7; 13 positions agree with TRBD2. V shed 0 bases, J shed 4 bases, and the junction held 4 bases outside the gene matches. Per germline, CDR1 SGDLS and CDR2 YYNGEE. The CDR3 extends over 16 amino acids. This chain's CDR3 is CASSVGELAGGYEQYF. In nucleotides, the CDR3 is TGTGCCAGCAGCGTAGGCGAACTAGCGGGAGGGTACGAGCAGTACTTC.